The clone carrying this T cell receptor beta chain has just one count. Its antigen remains unknown. This CDR3 is also generated by other DNA sequences in the sample. This CDR3 is built from 14 residues. The V and J ends lost 2 bases and 4 bases respectively, with 12 bases between them. Germline V gene data show CDR1 as MDHEN and CDR2 as SYDVKM. These data come from a study of cytomegalovirus exposure and HLA in healthy donors. A multiplex PCR was run with 60 Vbeta primers and 13 Jbeta primers. Assay: immunoSEQ multiplex PCR; the TCRdb copy retains only in-frame clones and omits some. The sample includes under 250,000 clones, approximately 79% seen only once; the top ten take about 1.5%. Points from the study as a whole: In a later analysis, TCR beta V- and J-gene trimming showed a link to a missense DCLRE1C variant.

The genes are TRBV28 and TRBJ2-7; D perhaps matches TRBD1 (5 bases). The sample comprised PBMCs. The sequence was obtained from a man aged 45 to 65 in good health and CMV-seronegative. Here the CDR3 DNA reads TGTGCCAGCAGTTTACCCAGGGTTCCTTACGAGCAGTACTTC. As protein: CASSLPRVPYEQYF. The full variable domain, with the rest looked up from reference TRBV28 and TRBJ2-7, is DVKVTQSSRYLVKRTGEKVFLECVQDMDHENMFWYRQDPGLGLRLIYFSYDVKMKEKGDIPEGYSVSREKKERFSLILESASTNQTSMYLCASSLPRVPYEQYFGPGTRLTVT.